This T cell receptor (beta chain) was sequenced for a study of glioma-infiltrating T cells after dendritic cell vaccination. Time point indicated: after dendritic cell vaccination, including at tumor progression/relapse. Trimming took off 7 bases at V and 6 bases at J, with 16 bases between the two ends. This CDR3 has 15 amino acids. The germline V gene has CDR1 MNHEY and CDR2 SMNVEV (reference sequence). Amplification used 60 V beta primers and 13 J beta primers. The assay was immunoSEQ multiplex PCR, and TCRdb's table has in-frame clones only and misses some. The sample holds around 60,000 clones, about 84% seen once.

The sequencing here drew on blood, taken after dendritic cell vaccination. The source is a human donor with glioblastoma. The chain couples TRBV27 to TRBJ1-6, with D maybe TRBD1 (6 bases). The CDR3 nucleotides are TGTGCCAGCACCCTGGGGGGGGGCGGTAATTCACCCCTCCACTTT. Its translation: CASTLGGGGNSPLHF.